These 12 T cell receptor beta chains came from one sample sequenced in a study of OX40 agonist ivuxolimab in advanced cancers. The data were produced by immunoSEQ multiplex PCR, yet TCRdb's version contains in-frame clones alone and is incomplete. The repertoire consists of 55,000 to 65,000 clones, with roughly 85% occurring once and the leading ten covering 0.3% to 0.35%. The starting material was CD4+ or CD8+ T cells sorted from blood, obtained in a trial of the OX40 agonist ivuxolimab. The receptors were gathered from an adult with an advanced solid tumor such as melanoma, head and neck, liver or kidney cancer.

J is TRBJ2-7 and V is TRBV19; maybe TRBD1 (7 bases). CDR1 and CDR2 from the germline V gene are LNHDA and SQIVND (reference sequence). This CDR3 is built from 17 residues. The germline V and J ends were trimmed by 5 bases and 3 bases, with 23 bases remaining between them. The CDR3 sequence: CASSHPGGKGGGYEQYF. DNA of the CDR3: TGTGCCAGTAGTCATCCAGGGGGGAAAGGAGGTGGCTACGAGCAGTACTTC.

The chain combines TRBV15 with TRBJ1-3, with D tentatively TRBD1 (5 bases). This CDR3 is 15 amino acids long. The germline V gene encodes CDR1 LNHNV and CDR2 YYDKDF (reference sequence). Trimming took 6 bases from V and 1 from J, leaving 13 bases between them. CDR3 DNA: TGTGCCACCAGGACCCCCGGGGGATCTGGAAACACCATATATTTT. Protein: CATRTPGGSGNTIYF.

V is TRBV11-2 and J is TRBJ1-4; 8 bases fit TRBD1. The germline V gene has CDR1 SGHAT and CDR2 FQNNGV. This CDR3 has 16 residues. Germline trimming cut 3 bases from V and 2 bases from J; bases unmatched to any gene: 5. The CDR3 region has the DNA TGTGCCAGCAGCTTGGCAGGGGGCTTTACTAATGAAAAACTGTTTTTT. Protein product: CASSLAGGFTNEKLFF. Filled out from reference TRBV11-2 and TRBJ1-4, the complete variable domain reads EAGVAQSPRYKIIEKRQSVAFWCNPISGHATLYWYQQILGQGPKLLIQFQNNGVVDDSQLPKDRFSAERLKGVDSTLKIQPAKLEDSAVYLCASSLAGGFTNEKLFFGSGTQLSVL.

The chain has TRBV18 and TRBJ1-1; D is undetermined. Trimming pared 2 bases from V and 7 bases from J, leaving 17 bases between. CDR1 and CDR2 (germline): KGHSH, LQKENI. The CDR3 runs 15 residues. CDR3: CASSPSFVRAVEAFF. The CDR3 DNA reads as TGTGCCAGCTCACCATCTTTTGTCCGGGCGGTTGAAGCTTTCTTT.

This chain links TRBV7-9 with TRBJ1-1; 9 bases are a match to TRBD1. The CDR3 contains 18 residues. In germline, CDR1 is SEHNR, CDR2 FQNEAQ (reference sequence). J gave up 4 bases and V 6 bases, and 18 bases lay outside the gene matches. The CDR3, as DNA: TGTGCCAGCAGTCCCCCCAGCCCCGGGACAGGGCTCGGCACTGAAGCTTTCTTT. It translates to CASSPPSPGTGLGTEAFF.

This chain links TRBV5-4 with TRBJ2-7, with 7 bases fitting TRBD1. This CDR3 spans 14 amino acids. CDR1 is SGHNT and CDR2 is YYREEE in the germline V gene (reference sequence). After removal of 4 bases from V and 4 bases from J, the junction contained 8 bases not matched to a gene. DNA for the CDR3: TGTGCCAGCAGCGTCCCGACAGGGTCGTACGAGCAGTACTTC. This gives the protein CASSVPTGSYEQYF.

The V call is TRBV7-9, the J call TRBJ1-4; no reliable D call. The germline V gene has CDR1 SEHNR and CDR2 FQNEAQ (reference sequence). This CDR3 has 15 residues. V was shortened by 0 bases and J by 3 bases, with 8 bases between the two germline ends. The CDR3 reads CASSLASVANEKLFF. The CDR3 region has the DNA TGTGCCAGCAGCTTAGCGAGTGTGGCTAATGAAAAACTGTTTTTT.

A note on this clone: Other DNA sequences of this sample code for an identical CDR3. This chain links TRBV7-2 with TRBJ2-5; possible D gene TRBD2, 6 bases. Trimming shortened V by 0 bases and J by 5 bases, and 13 bases separated the two germline ends. CDR1 and CDR2 (germline): SGHTA, FQGNSA. This CDR3 spans 15 amino acids. The CDR3 is CASSLARGILETQYF. The CDR3 DNA follows: TGTGCCAGCAGCTTAGCGCGGGGAATTCTGGAGACCCAGTACTTC.

The V call is TRBV5-1, the J call TRBJ1-3; a possible D gene is TRBD1 (5 bases). This CDR3 has 13 residues. V dropped 4 bases and J dropped 2 bases, with 7 bases sitting between them. In germline, CDR1 is SGHRS, CDR2 YFSETQ. The CDR3 reads CASSQGAGNTIYF. The CDR3 region has the DNA TGCGCCAGCAGCCAAGGGGCTGGAAACACCATATATTTT. Based on the CDR3 plus reference TRBV5-1 and TRBJ1-3, the full variable domain is KAGVTQTPRYLIKTRGQQVTLSCSPISGHRSVSWYQQTPGQGLQFLFEYFSETQRNKGNFPGRFSGRQFSNSRSEMNVSTLELGDSALYLCASSQGAGNTIYFGEGSWLTVV.

V and J are TRBV5-4 and TRBJ1-2, with 7 bases lining up with TRBD1. Germline CDR1 is SGHNT and CDR2 is YYREEE (reference sequence). The CDR3 runs to 13 residues. Unmatched junction bases numbered 11, after V lost 4 bases and J lost 11 bases. Here the CDR3 DNA reads TGTGCCAGCAGCCCCGCTGGGGACAGCGGGTACACCTTC. Its translation is CASSPAGDSGYTF. The variable domain in full, with the rest retrieved from reference TRBV5-4 and TRBJ1-2, is ETGVTQSPTHLIKTRGQQVTLRCSSQSGHNTVSWYQQALGQGPQFIFQYYREEENGRGNFPPRFSGLQFPNYSSELNVNALELDDSALYLCASSPAGDSGYTFGSGTRLTVV.

V usage is TRBV7-2 and J usage is TRBJ2-3; D unclear. In germline, CDR1 is SGHTA, CDR2 FQGNSA. The CDR3 extends over 14 amino acids. Trimming removed 3 bases from V and 0 bases from J, with 7 bases in between. The CDR3 loop is CASSLRISTDTQYF. Here the CDR3 DNA reads TGTGCCAGCAGCTTGCGGATTAGCACAGATACGCAGTATTTT.

This chain joins TRBV29-1 and TRBJ1-2, with D tentatively TRBD1 (6 bases). The CDR3 is made up of 15 amino acids. CDR1 and CDR2 (germline): SQVTM, ANQGSEA. V lost 2 bases and J lost 3, with 16 bases in between. The CDR3 spells CSVETADRSYYGYTF. The CDR3, as DNA: TGCAGCGTTGAAACGGCGGACAGAAGTTACTATGGCTACACCTTC.